The T cell receptor beta chain described here comes from a study of vaccination and CD4 T cells after COVID-19. As for the study in general: The cells in question were stimulated using overlapping spike peptides derived from SARS-CoV-2, HCoV-NL63, HCoV-OC43 and HCoV-229E. Findings of the study overall: Convalescent patients saw a median around 86% of their reactive clones show up only after vaccination.

At the Johns Hopkins FTIC core, DNA taken from cultured CD4+ T cells was sequenced by way of the Oncomine TCR Beta short-read assay. TCRdb redid the calling of the PCR reads with MiXCR, one entry per CDR3 protein. Of roughly 20,000 distinct CDR3 sequences listed, around 48% are singletons. Treatment noted: approximately nine-day PBMC culture with coronavirus spike peptide pools or control peptides (ViraFEST assay). CDR3 length: 12 amino acids. Trimming shortened V by 6 bases and J by 6 bases, and 11 bases separated the two germline ends. CDR1 is LNHDA and CDR2 is SQIVND in the germline V gene (reference sequence). Remarks on this clonotype: Its antigen is undetermined.

The chain couples TRBV19 to TRBJ1-2; D unclear. This clonotype originated in a human donor who had recovered from COVID-19. Sample: CD4+ T cells from blood, cultured in vitro, taken after SARS-CoV-2 vaccination. The CDR3 sequence: CASSIGLNGYTF. Written as DNA, the CDR3 is TGTGCCAGTAGCATTGGGTTGAATGGCTACACCTTC. The variable domain in full, completed from reference TRBV19 and TRBJ1-2, reads DGGITQSPKYLFRKEGQNVTLSCEQNLNHDAMYWYRQDPGQGLRLIYYSQIVNDFQKGDIAEGYSVSREKKESFPLTVTSAQKNPTAFYLCASSIGLNGYTFGSGTRLTVV.